The 22 T cell receptor beta chains below were found in one sample sequenced in a study of CD8 T cells in Susac syndrome. With random hexamers, 0.5 to 1 ug RNA was reverse transcribed. TCRdb fed the immunoSEQ multiplex PCR reads into MiXCR, producing one record per CDR3 protein. The table shows around 200,000 distinct CDR3 sequences, with more than 90% occurring only once. The sequencing input was CD4+ T cells from PBMCs. The receptor source for this set is a human donor with multiple sclerosis.

The V and J genes are TRBV4-3 and TRBJ2-1; 10 bases are a match to TRBD1. The V gene end was trimmed by 2 bases and the J gene end by 8 bases; junction bases not matched to a gene: 12. The CDR3 has 17 amino acids. From germline, CDR1 is LGHNA and CDR2 YSLEER. In DNA form, the CDR3 reads TGCGCCAGCAGCCAAAGGGGACAGGGGCCCCCTTTCGATGAGCAGTTCTTC. As protein: CASSQRGQGPPFDEQFF.

This chain joins TRBV11-2 and TRBJ2-3; D is ambiguous. Germline CDR1 is SGHAT and CDR2 is FQNNGV. Trimming removed 0 bases at V and 7 bases at J, with 5 bases between. The CDR3 is made up of 12 amino acids. CDR3 residues: CASSLEGYTQYF. CDR3 coding DNA: TGTGCCAGCAGCTTAGAAGGATATACGCAGTATTTT.

The rearrangement joins TRBV7-9 to TRBJ2-2, with D tentatively TRBD1 (6 bases). V lost 7 bases to trimming and J lost 4 bases, with 22 bases between them. Germline-derived CDR1 and CDR2 are SEHNR and FQNEAQ (reference sequence). The length of the CDR3 is 17 residues. The CDR3 spells CASNELQGLLVTGELFF. The CDR3 nucleotides are TGTGCCAGCAACGAGCTACAGGGTTTGCTCGTCACCGGGGAGCTGTTTTTT.

V and J are TRBV7-8 and TRBJ2-5; 11 positions agree with TRBD1. Trimming removed 5 bases from V and 5 bases from J; junction bases left unmatched: 13. Germline CDR1 is SGHVS and CDR2 is FQNEAQ. The CDR3 covers 17 residues. CDR3 DNA sequence: TGTGCCAGCAGCCAACCGGGACAGGGGGTCTCGTCGGAGACCCAGTACTTC. Its protein is CASSQPGQGVSSETQYF. Filled out from reference TRBV7-8 and TRBJ2-5, the complete variable domain reads GAGVSQSPRYKVAKRGQDVALRCDPISGHVSLFWYQQALGQGPEFLTYFQNEAQLDKSGLPSDRFFAERPEGSVSTLKIQRTQQEDSAVYLCASSQPGQGVSSETQYFGPGTRLLVL.

The V and J genes are TRBV28 and TRBJ1-2; D remains ambiguous. CDR3 length: 15 residues. V shed 3 bases and J shed 8 bases, with 19 bases lying between them. Germline CDR1 is MDHEN and CDR2 is SYDVKM. CDR3 loop: CASSFNVIVTWGYTF. The DNA for the CDR3 is TGTGCCAGCAGTTTCAATGTTATAGTTACTTGGGGCTACACCTTC.

This clonotype is a singleton in its sample. The chain has TRBV4-2 and TRBJ2-4; TRBD1 matches 7 bases. The CDR3 has 15 residues. CDR1 LGHNA and CDR2 YNFKEQ come from the germline V gene. Losses at the gene ends were 0 bases for V and 6 bases for J; bases not matched to a gene: 5. CDR3 residues: CASSQEQGDGNIQYF. The CDR3 DNA follows: TGTGCCAGCAGCCAAGAGCAGGGGGACGGAAACATTCAGTACTTC.

This chain connects TRBV3-1 to TRBJ1-5; no definite D call. CDR1 and CDR2 from the germline V gene are LGHDT and YNNKEL (reference sequence). The CDR3 extends over 14 amino acids. Trimming removed 1 base from V and 0 bases from J, with 4 bases in between. The CDR3 DNA sequence: TGTGCCAGCAGCCAAGGGCATAGCAATCAGCCCCAGCATTTT. This translates into CASSQGHSNQPQHF. The full variable domain, in which reference TRBV3-1 and TRBJ1-5 provide the parts outside the CDR3, is DTAVSQTPKYLVTQMGNDKSIKCEQNLGHDTMYWYKQDSKKFLKIMFSYNNKELIINETVPNRFSPKSPDKAHLNLHINSLELGDSAVYFCASSQGHSNQPQHFGDGTRLSIL.

The CDR3 region is CAWRDSNYGYTF. The CDR3 bases are TGTGCCTGGAGGGACAGTAACTATGGCTACACCTTC. The rearrangement joins TRBV30 to TRBJ1-2; possibly TRBD1 for D (6 bases). CDR1 GTSNPN and CDR2 SVGIG come from the germline V gene (reference sequence). Trimming cost V 3 bases and J 1 base, with 6 bases left between them. The CDR3 length is 12 residues. The full variable domain, completed using reference TRBV30 and TRBJ1-2, is SQTIHQWPATLVQPVGSPLSLECTVEGTSNPNLYWYRQAAGRGLQLLFYSVGIGQISSEVPQNLSASRPQDRQFILSSKKLLLSDSGFYLCAWRDSNYGYTFGSGTRLTVV.

J is TRBJ1-1 and V is TRBV12-3 or TRBV12-4; D is ambiguous. The CDR3 covers 15 residues. The V end was cut by 2 bases, the J end by 1 base, with 11 bases between. The CDR3 nucleotides are TGTGCCAGCAGTTTACCCGGGCAGCCGAACACTGAAGCTTTCTTT. Translating gives CASSLPGQPNTEAFF.

This chain connects TRBV29-1 to TRBJ2-1; D might be TRBD1 or TRBD2, each matching 5 bases. The V end was cut by 3 bases, the J end by 7 bases, with 16 bases between. The CDR3 sequence is 14 residues long. The germline V gene has CDR1 SQVTM and CDR2 ANQGSEA. DNA of the CDR3: TGCAGCGTTGATGACAGCGGAGTTCTAAATGAGCAGTTCTTC. Translation gives CSVDDSGVLNEQFF.

The chain carries TRBV10-2 and TRBJ1-2, with D possibly matching TRBD1 (5 bases). With 7 bases removed from V and 0 bases from J, the gap between germline ends came to 9 bases. Germline values: CDR1 WSHSY, CDR2 SAAADI. The length of the CDR3 is 13 residues. CDR3 bases: TGCGCCAGCACTCCGGACACTAACTATGGCTACACCTTC. This codes for CASTPDTNYGYTF.

The V and J genes are TRBV29-1 and TRBJ2-2; 8 bases fit TRBD2. The CDR3 spans 13 residues. The trim removed 5 bases at V and 7 bases at J, leaving 6 bases unmatched. Germline CDR1 reads SQVTM; CDR2 reads ANQGSEA. The CDR3: CSVRAGGSGELFF. The CDR3, as DNA: TGCAGCGTTCGCGCGGGGGGCAGCGGGGAGCTGTTTTTT.

The V and J genes are TRBV3-1 and TRBJ2-7; maybe TRBD2 (5 bases). This CDR3 is built from 17 residues. CDR1 and CDR2 from the germline V gene are LGHDT and YNNKEL (reference sequence). V shed 0 bases and J shed 3 bases, with 18 bases lying between them. The CDR3 here is CASSQDILASYGYEQYF. The CDR3 DNA is TGTGCCAGCAGCCAAGACATCCTTGCTAGCTACGGCTACGAGCAGTACTTC.

This sequence joins TRBV12-3 or TRBV12-4 and TRBJ1-6, with D uncertain. The CDR3 runs 14 residues. V shed 5 bases and J shed 7 bases, with 12 bases lying between them. The CDR3 reads CASSLNFQNSPLHF. The CDR3 nucleotides read TGTGCCAGCAGTCTCAATTTCCAGAATTCACCCCTCCACTTT.

The rearrangement links TRBV30 to TRBJ2-7, with D perhaps TRBD1 or TRBD2 (6 bases each). The V gene's germline CDR1 is GTSNPN and CDR2 SVGIG (reference sequence). The V gene lost 2 bases and the J gene lost 1 base, with 12 bases spanning the gap. The CDR3 runs to 14 residues. The CDR3 DNA follows: TGTGCCTGGAGTATGGGGGGCTCGTCCTACGAGCAGTACTTC. Amino acids: CAWSMGGSSYEQYF.

This chain links TRBV30 with TRBJ1-4; TRBD1 aligns across 7 bases. This CDR3 region has 17 residues. Germline trimming cut 3 bases from V and 6 bases from J; bases unmatched to any gene: 16. Germline CDR1 GTSNPN, CDR2 SVGIG (reference sequence). The CDR3 is CAWSPSPGGGDHEKLFF. The CDR3 DNA sequence: TGTGCCTGGAGCCCATCCCCCGGAGGGGGCGATCATGAAAAACTGTTTTTT.

This chain connects TRBV12-3 or TRBV12-4 to TRBJ2-6; maybe TRBD1 (5 bases). The ends were cut back, 5 bases at V and 7 bases at J, with 12 bases in the middle. The CDR3 consists of 14 residues. The CDR3 DNA sequence: TGTGCCAGCAGTCCCAACCAGGGTGCCAACGTCCTGACTTTC. Its translation is CASSPNQGANVLTF.

The chain recombines TRBV9 with TRBJ2-3, with 10 bases identical to TRBD2. V dropped 4 bases and J dropped 2; count of bases not matched to a gene: 4. Looked up from germline, CDR1 is SGDLS and CDR2 is YYNGEE. The CDR3 loop spans 15 amino acids. The CDR3 spells CASSLTSGFTDTQYF. The CDR3 nucleotides are TGTGCCAGCAGCTTGACTAGCGGGTTCACAGATACGCAGTATTTT.

CDR3 nucleotide sequence: TGTGCCAGCAGCTTAGCGGCACAGCCTAACTATGGCTACACCTTC. Encoded protein: CASSLAAQPNYGYTF. The chain carries TRBV7-9 and TRBJ1-2; D uncertain. The V end was cut by 0 bases, the J end by 0 bases, with 8 bases between. The CDR3 runs 15 residues. The germline V gene has CDR1 SEHNR and CDR2 FQNEAQ (reference sequence). The full variable domain, with the rest looked up from reference TRBV7-9 and TRBJ1-2, is DTGVSQNPRHKITKRGQNVTFRCDPISEHNRLYWYRQTLGQGPEFLTYFQNEAQLEKSRLLSDRFSAERPKGSFSTLEIQRTEQGDSAMYLCASSLAAQPNYGYTFGSGTRLTVV.

The CDR3 DNA follows: TGTGCCAGCAATGGTCCCCCTAATGAAAAACTGTTTTTT. This codes for CASNGPPNEKLFF. V is TRBV3-1 and J is TRBJ1-4; no firm D call. Germline V lookup: CDR1 LGHDT, CDR2 YNNKEL (reference sequence). The length of the CDR3 is 13 residues. The V end lost 7 bases, the J end lost 3 bases, and 9 bases lay between the germline ends.

The rearrangement links TRBV27 to TRBJ1-2, with D perhaps matching TRBD1 (6 bases). Trimming took 0 bases from V and 8 from J, leaving 13 bases between them. Germline assignment: CDR1 MNHEY and CDR2 SMNVEV (reference sequence). The CDR3 has 14 amino acids. The CDR3 region has the DNA TGTGCCAGCAGTTTATCGGCCGGGACATTGGGCTACACCTTC. It codes for CASSLSAGTLGYTF.

This clonotype is a singleton in its sample. The rearrangement joins TRBV14 to TRBJ2-7; 7 bases line up with TRBD1. The V and J ends lost 8 bases and 9 bases, in that order; junction bases with no gene match: 13. Germline assignment: CDR1 SGHDN and CDR2 FVKESK. The CDR3 spans 13 residues. CDR3 DNA sequence: TGTGCCAGCGCCAAGGTACGACAGGGCTGGCAGTACTTC. As protein: CASAKVRQGWQYF.